A selection of T cell receptor beta chains follows, all from one sample in a study of T cell clones after liver transplantation. TCRdb keeps only in-frame clones here, not all; method: immunoSEQ multiplex PCR. The sample has more than 15,000 clones, 80% seen once. The material was CD8+ T cells from blood, obtained around 50 months after liver transplant. All receptors derive from a human patient who received a liver transplant. Certain T cells may be donor cells from the graft. CDR3s include the opening cysteine and the closing phenylalanine or tryptophan. Clone size is stated in some rows and not others, as once, few, many or a class when expanded.

>-|TRBV11-2|15|TRBJ1-1
CASSLVEGPGTEAFF
>-|TRBV2|16|TRBJ2-7
CASTGDRFSPNYEQYF
>-|TRBV4-3|15|TRBJ1-2
CASSSREQGGYGYTF
>-|TRBV7-2|12|TRBJ1-1
CASSLEGLRAFF
>-|TRBV6-6|12|TRBJ1-1
CASSRPSTEAFF
>-|TRBV7-3|17|TRBJ2-7
CASSLIVTRGTGEEQYF
>-|TRBV9|14|TRBJ1-5
CASSGGTSGQPQHF
>few|TRBV5-4|14|TRBJ1-1
CASSFWGVDTEAFF
>-|TRBV19|14|TRBJ2-7
CASSITGLAYEQYF
>-|TRBV10-3|13|TRBJ2-7
CAISESTGYEQYF
>few|TRBV5-1|14|TRBJ1-2
CASSSSGGGYGYTF
>-|TRBV5-4|13|TRBJ2-7
CASSLFQSYEQYF
>once|TRBV7-9|13|TRBJ1-2
CASNPALHYGYTF
>-|TRBV27|16|TRBJ2-5
CASSLVPRRSKETQYF
>-|TRBV19|15|TRBJ1-3
CASSPGRATGNTIYF
>-|TRBV4-3|17|TRBJ2-7
CASSQEAARGGIYEQYF
>-|TRBV29-1|16|TRBJ2-1
CSVEEGRDFLGNEQFF
>-|TRBV28|13|TRBJ1-2
CASSLWGPGGYTF
>-|TRBV5-4|14|TRBJ1-5
CASSSASGDQPQHF
>-|TRBV12-5|12|TRBJ2-7
CASGPVSYEQYF
>-|TRBV7-9|16|TRBJ2-5
CASSPSPVGGLETQYF
>-|TRBV4-1|18|TRBJ2-5
CASSQDGDASGRQETQYF
>-|TRBV30|11|TRBJ2-7
CAWGSSYEQYF
>-|TRBV7-9|15|TRBJ2-2
CASSFSGSHTGELFF
>-|TRBV4-3|17|TRBJ2-1
CASSQQSPVTNWGEQFF
>-|TRBV4-3|17|TRBJ2-1
CASSQDSPAVSYNEQFF
>-|TRBV29-1|14|TRBJ2-7
CSVAAWDRNYEQYF
>-|TRBV19|10|TRBJ2-7
CARITGVEHF
>once|TRBV25-1|12|TRBJ2-5
CASITGEETQYF
>-|TRBV25-1|14|TRBJ2-7
CASSNPGGFHEQYF
>-|TRBV9|13|TRBJ2-2
CASSDGGPGELFF
>few|TRBV6-5|15|TRBJ2-1
CASKIGGQSYNEQFF
>-|TRBV13|16|TRBJ2-5
CASTSFEHAADGTQYF
>-|TRBV19|15|TRBJ1-5
CASSTVTAVSGPQHF
>-|TRBV15|17|TRBJ2-1
CATSEHSGTYSYNEQFF
>-|TRBV19|14|TRBJ2-7
CASSIALGEYEQYF
>-|TRBV7-3|15|TRBJ1-3
CASSVGPGYGNTIYF
>-|TRBV9|14|TRBJ2-3
CASSVAGGVDTQYF
>-|TRBV30|15|TRBJ2-2
CAWTSLTGGTGELFF
>few|TRBV7-2|19|TRBJ2-2
CASSFGLAGGTANTGELFF
>once|TRBV11-1|14|TRBJ2-1
CASSSSGTGNEQFF